This T cell receptor (beta chain) was recorded in a study of cytomegalovirus exposure and HLA in healthy donors. The wider study: Within the Caucasian-associated ancestry cluster were under 85% of the 398 genotyped donors.

PCR involved 60 Vbeta and 13 Jbeta primers. Clones were read by immunoSEQ multiplex PCR, and TCRdb kept only the in-frame ones, dropping some. The sample contains under 150,000 clones, 81% of which appear only once. The trim removed 5 bases at V and 8 bases at J, leaving 14 bases unmatched. The CDR3 has 16 amino acids. In germline, CDR1 is SEHNR, CDR2 FQNEAQ (reference sequence). There were likely unrecorded immune exposures, though donors were nominally healthy when sampled. The rearrangement joins TRBV7-9 to TRBJ2-1; 8 bases fit TRBD2. The material sequenced was PBMCs. The TCR originated in a woman in her 30s in good health and CMV-seronegative. The DNA of the CDR3 is TGTGCCAGCAGCCAACACACGGGGGGGGAACGCGATGAGCAGTTCTTC. It translates to CASSQHTGGERDEQFF.